This TCR beta chain comes out of a study of T cell changes during pregnancy in multiple sclerosis. The method was immunoSEQ multiplex PCR; TCRdb's version includes in-frame clones alone and lacks a portion of them. The sample includes about 40,000 clones, about 91% of them seen just once. From germline, CDR1 is SGHAT and CDR2 FQNNGV. Trimming shortened V by 7 bases and J by 4 bases, and 22 bases separated the two germline ends. CDR3 size: 16 residues. This TCR was recovered from a female donor with multiple sclerosis, enrolled in a pregnancy study. The V and J genes are TRBV11-2 and TRBJ1-1; D not resolved. Sequencing used CD4+ T cells from peripheral blood mononuclear cells, obtained before pregnancy. The CDR3 sequence: CASTTGIFPSSTEAFF. Here the CDR3 DNA reads TGTGCCAGCACCACGGGGATTTTCCCCTCGTCCACTGAAGCTTTCTTT. The full variable domain, rest sourced from reference TRBV11-2 and TRBJ1-1, is EAGVAQSPRYKIIEKRQSVAFWCNPISGHATLYWYQQILGQGPKLLIQFQNNGVVDDSQLPKDRFSAERLKGVDSTLKIQPAKLEDSAVYLCASTTGIFPSSTEAFFGQGTRLTVV.